This T cell receptor (beta chain) was sequenced in a study of T cells in localized non-small cell lung cancer. Study findings and constraints: Among blood samples, higher T cell density accompanied longer overall survival. It was uninvolved adjacent lung that showed the highest T cell clonality, exceeding tumor. Median around 60 top-100 tumor clones were shared with paired adjacent lung.

After removal of 1 base from V and 1 base from J, the junction contained 7 bases not matched to a gene. From germline, CDR1 is SGDLS and CDR2 YYNGEE. The CDR3 runs 17 residues. The protocol was immunoSEQ multiplex PCR, while the TCRdb copy is restricted to in-frame clones and leaves out a portion. The sample includes tens of thousands of clones, around nine tenths of them seen just once. Points on this clone: Its antigen is unknown.

This receptor was identified in a woman aged 35-75 years with stage I lung adenocarcinoma. The chain has TRBV9 and TRBJ2-7; 11 nucleotides match TRBD2. Sequencing used peripheral blood, obtained before any cancer treatment. The CDR3 sequence: CASSVQDLAGGSYEQYF. Here the CDR3 DNA reads TGTGCCAGCAGCGTACAGGACCTAGCGGGGGGTTCCTACGAGCAGTACTTC.